This is a list of T cell receptor beta chains from one sample in a study of blood T cell repertoires in COVID-19. TCRdb's table, derived via immunoSEQ multiplex PCR, lists solely in-frame clones and lacks some. This table has roughly 200,000 clones, roughly 90% appearing once. Sequenced material: peripheral blood. These receptors were obtained from a man between 18 and 29 years old with active or convalescent COVID-19. Each CDR3 is given with its conserved first and last residue. The D gene is left open where the match is weak. Only some rows state a clone size, as once, few, many or a class for expanded clones.

NA	TRBV5-1	TRBD1	TRBJ2-2	CASSLAQGAGTGELFF	TGCGCCAGCAGCTTGGCCCAGGGGGCAGGTACCGGGGAGCTGTTTTTT
NA	TRBV19	NA	TRBJ2-1	CASSIGQITHNEQFF	TGTGCCAGTAGTATAGGGCAGATTACCCACAATGAGCAGTTCTTC
few	TRBV11-3	NA	TRBJ2-1	CASSLEGYNNEQFF	TGTGCCAGCAGCTTAGAGGGCTATAACAATGAGCAGTTCTTC
once	TRBV6-5	TRBD1	TRBJ2-1	CASSRIGTGVNEQFF	TGTGCCAGCAGCCGAATAGGGACAGGGGTGAATGAGCAGTTCTTC
NA	TRBV6-5	TRBD1	TRBJ1-4	CASSANDRGEKLFF	TGTGCCAGCAGCGCGAACGACAGGGGCGAAAAACTGTTTTTT
NA	TRBV7-7	TRBD2	TRBJ2-5	CASSQSGGGRETQYF	TGTGCCAGCAGCCAATCGGGGGGGGGCCGGGAGACCCAGTACTTC
NA	TRBV4-1	NA	TRBJ1-4	CASSQNGRQTNEKLFF	TGCGCCAGCAGCCAAAATGGCCGACAGACTAATGAAAAACTGTTTTTT
NA	TRBV10-2	NA	TRBJ2-7	CASREQGSYEQYF	TGCGCCAGCAGAGAACAGGGATCCTACGAGCAGTACTTC
NA	TRBV11-3	TRBD2	TRBJ2-1	CASSQGLAGGNEQFF	TGTGCCAGCAGCCAGGGACTAGCGGGAGGCAATGAGCAGTTCTTC
NA	TRBV9	NA	TRBJ1-3	CASIPRGRVGNTIYF	TGTGCCAGCATCCCACGAGGCCGGGTTGGAAACACCATATATTTT
NA	TRBV6-5	NA	TRBJ1-1	CASSYRTEAFF	TGTGCCAGCAGTTACCGGACTGAAGCTTTCTTT
once	TRBV3-1/TRBV3-2	NA	TRBJ2-5	CASSQGGRRETQYF	TGTGCCAGCAGCCAAGGAGGAAGACGAGAGACCCAGTACTTC
NA	TRBV7-2	NA	TRBJ1-1	CASSLGPFSGEAFF	TGTGCCAGCAGCTTAGGCCCCTTCAGTGGTGAAGCTTTCTTT
once	TRBV7-2	NA	TRBJ2-2	CASSIPPTMTRRKTGELFF	TGTGCCAGCAGCATACCACCGACTATGACTAGACGGAAAACCGGGGAGCTGTTTTTT
NA	TRBV19	NA	TRBJ1-2	CASSIAEHFYGYTF	TGTGCCAGTAGTATAGCGGAGCATTTCTATGGCTACACCTTC
NA	TRBV6-2/TRBV6-3	NA	TRBJ2-7	CASSYMSYEQYF	TGTGCCAGCAGTTATATGTCCTACGAGCAGTACTTC